This TCR beta chain derives from a study of cytomegalovirus exposure and HLA in healthy donors. Study conclusions and caveats: TCR beta sequences numbering 15,000 to 20,000 were associated with HLA alleles at 0.05 false discovery rate in a later analysis. The HLA-A and HLA-B alleles of most subjects were reportedly predicted accurately from TCR beta sequences. In an earlier analysis, in some 600 donors, most V segments appeared productive either ~87% or ~30% of the time. What a later analysis showed was that several of the most significant clusters appeared linked to common viral pathogens.

Per germline, CDR1 GTSNPN and CDR2 SVGIG (reference sequence). This CDR3 contains 17 residues. V was pared by 1 base and J by 3 bases, with 12 bases of the junction left unmatched. This clone was found once. Antigen: not known. Primers included in the PCR were 60 Vbeta and 13 Jbeta primers. TCRdb keeps only in-frame clones here, not all; method: immunoSEQ multiplex PCR. This table holds over 150,000 clones, around 83% found once. This receptor was identified in a woman between 50 and 59 years old in good health and CMV-seropositive. Sequenced input: PBMCs. J is TRBJ2-1 and V is TRBV30, with 7 bases matching TRBD2. The CDR3 loop reads CAWSALLGASGYNEQFF. CDR3 DNA sequence: TGTGCCTGGAGTGCCCTCCTGGGTGCTAGCGGCTACAATGAGCAGTTCTTC.